This T cell receptor (beta chain) was found in a study of blood T cell repertoires in COVID-19. Overall study context: T cells, B-cell-depleted T cells, or PBMCs supplied cDNA or gDNA.

The assay was immunoSEQ multiplex PCR, and TCRdb's table has in-frame clones only and misses some. The sample has more than 150,000 clones, more than 80% seen once. The CDR3 contains 13 residues. CDR1 is MNHEY and CDR2 is SMNVEV in the germline V gene (reference sequence). V lost 6 bases to trimming and J lost 0 bases, with 7 bases between them. Patients at the Seattle site were enrolled during active infection and followed longitudinally. Sequencing was carried out using peripheral blood. This sequence originates from a woman of 80 years or more with COVID-19, enrolled during active disease. This chain joins TRBV27 and TRBJ2-3; D gene uncertain. The CDR3 DNA is TGTGCCAGCAGCCCGACTAGCACAGATACGCAGTATTTT. This sequence encodes CASSPTSTDTQYF.